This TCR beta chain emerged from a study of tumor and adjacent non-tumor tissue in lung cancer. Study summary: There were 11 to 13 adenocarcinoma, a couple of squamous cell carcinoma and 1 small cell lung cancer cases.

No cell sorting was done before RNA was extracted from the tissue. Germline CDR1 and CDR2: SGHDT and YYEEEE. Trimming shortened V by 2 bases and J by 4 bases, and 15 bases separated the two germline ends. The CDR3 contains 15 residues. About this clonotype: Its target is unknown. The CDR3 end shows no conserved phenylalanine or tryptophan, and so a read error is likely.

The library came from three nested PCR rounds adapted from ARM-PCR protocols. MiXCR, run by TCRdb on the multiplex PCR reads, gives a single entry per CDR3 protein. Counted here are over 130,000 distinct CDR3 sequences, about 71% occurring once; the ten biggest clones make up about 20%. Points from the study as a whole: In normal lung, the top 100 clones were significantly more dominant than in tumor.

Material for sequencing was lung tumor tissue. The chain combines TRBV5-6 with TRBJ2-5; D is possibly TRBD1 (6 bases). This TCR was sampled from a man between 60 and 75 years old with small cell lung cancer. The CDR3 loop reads CASSFLDSARETQYL. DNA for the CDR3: TGTGCCAGCAGCTTCCTGGACAGTGCGCGAGAGACCCAGTACCTC.